This paragraph reports one T cell receptor beta chain. It has no known antigen specificity. Per-nucleotide qualities are absent, and no much larger clonotype sits a single base away. Including cysteine and phenylalanine, the CDR3 has 13 amino acids. Only the CDR3 part of the read is kept: 39 bases, read in frame from the first base. The junction carries 9 bases between V and J, which are trimmed by 8 bases and 2 bases respectively. As encoded in the germline V gene, CDR1 is KGHSY while CDR2 is FQNENV. This entry comes from a study of Ad26.COV2.S vaccination and SARS-CoV-2 variants (dated by TCRdb to the early 2020s). The study in broad terms: Vaccine-arm donors came from COV1001, a multicentre, randomized, double-blind, placebo-controlled phase I-IIa trial of Ad26.COV2.S in healthy adults. Trial participants were randomized into five groups of five, in which low-dose or high-dose Ad26.COV2.S was given once or twice, or placebo was given on both occasions. TCRbeta repertoire sequencing was used to assess the specificity and breadth of SARS-CoV-2-reactive T cell receptors after Ad26.COV2.S vaccination. The TCR-sequenced set comprised about 30 samples: some 20 Ad26.COV2.S vaccine recipients, 5 placebo recipients and 8 SARS-CoV-2 convalescent individuals. Dosing of Ad26.COV2.S was intramuscular, at either 5x10^10 or 1x10^11 viral particles, delivered as one shot or as two shots spaced 56 days apart. Throughout the experiments and outcome assessment, investigators stayed blinded to trial group allocation.

Overall results and qualifications from the work: After vaccination, spike-specific CD8+ and CD4+ T cell responses were reported to show substantial breadth. Vaccine and placebo recipients had similar non-spike TCR breadth, a finding consistent with the vaccine containing only spike. Higher spike-specific TCR breadth was observed in Ad26.COV2.S recipients than in placebo recipients (P = 0.0014). The study lacked the statistical power to compare responses across vaccine doses or regimens. The authors noted that the TCR breadth and depth analyses may have underestimated total T cell responses.

The treatment or condition label for this specimen denotes: roughly 20 received Ad26.COV2.S at low or high dose, single or two shots; 5 received placebo; per-sample allocation not given. For vaccine and placebo recipients, the sequenced repertoires came from samples collected on day 63 after the first injection. Cohort 1b enrolled some 25 adults aged 18-55 years at a single site in Boston, USA, between 29 July and 7 August 2020. Ad26.COV2.S was a replication-incompetent adenovirus type 26 vector that expressed a prefusion-stabilized SARS-CoV-2 spike protein derived from the original Wuhan strain. The immunoSEQ Assay was used to sequence TCRbeta CDR3 regions. After extraction, genomic DNA underwent amplification by bias-controlled multiplex PCR, followed by high-throughput sequencing. In the paper's pipeline: To quantify the absolute abundance of each unique TCRbeta CDR3 region, sequences were collapsed and filtered. T cell fraction was estimated by normalizing TCRbeta template counts to usable DNA, with usable DNA measured through amplification of reference genes found in all nucleated cells. Repertoire TCRs were annotated as SARS-CoV-2-specific when V gene, CDR3 amino acid sequence and J gene were exactly matched to a known reactive TCR set. MIRA supplied the reference SARS-CoV-2 TCR set, which was filtered for enrichment in COVID-19-positive ImmuneCODE repertoires so that public or cross-reactive TCRs were removed. Drawing on the MIRA antigens, annotated TCRs were analysed further at the level of specific ORF or position within ORF. Depth was the summed frequency of annotated unique rearrangements, while breadth was defined as annotated unique rearrangements over total unique productive rearrangements. Two-sided Wilcoxon rank-sum tests were used to compare TCR breadth between groups. The table comes from immuneACCESS by way of TCRdb, which keeps in-frame sequences with V and J called. Part of the clones is missing from these tables; in studies checked, under half for an unresolved V gene and the rest for unknown reasons. V and J calls and clone size follow that table, whereas D and trimming were derived from the DNA. A total of hundreds of thousands of clones appear in this sample, 85% of them only once. Together, the top ten hold about 3.3% of the sample.

Here the chain combines TRBV16 and TRBJ2-2, with the D gene not confidently named. The starting material was peripheral blood, obtained in a trial of Ad26.COV2.S vaccine versus placebo. The clonotype was recovered from a person between 18 and 65 years old who received the Ad26.COV2.S COVID-19 vaccine or a placebo. Here the CDR3 is given as CASAYPNTGELFF. The nucleotide sequence reads as follows: TGTGCCAGCGCCTACCCCAACACCGGGGAGCTGTTTTTT.